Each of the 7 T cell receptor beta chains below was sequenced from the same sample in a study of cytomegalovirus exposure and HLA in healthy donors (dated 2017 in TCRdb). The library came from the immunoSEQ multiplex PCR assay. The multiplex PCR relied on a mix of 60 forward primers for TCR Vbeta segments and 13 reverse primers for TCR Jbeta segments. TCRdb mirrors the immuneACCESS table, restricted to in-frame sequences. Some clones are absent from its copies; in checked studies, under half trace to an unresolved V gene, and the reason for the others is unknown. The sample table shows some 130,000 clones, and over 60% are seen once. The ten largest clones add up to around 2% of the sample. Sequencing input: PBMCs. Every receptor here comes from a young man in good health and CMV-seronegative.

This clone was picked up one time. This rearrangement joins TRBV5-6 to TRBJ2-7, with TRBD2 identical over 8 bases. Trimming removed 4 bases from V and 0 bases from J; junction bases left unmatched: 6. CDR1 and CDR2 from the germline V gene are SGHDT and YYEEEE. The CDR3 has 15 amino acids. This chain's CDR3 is CASSILADLSYEQYF. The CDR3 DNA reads TGTGCCAGCAGCATACTAGCGGACCTCTCCTACGAGCAGTACTTC.

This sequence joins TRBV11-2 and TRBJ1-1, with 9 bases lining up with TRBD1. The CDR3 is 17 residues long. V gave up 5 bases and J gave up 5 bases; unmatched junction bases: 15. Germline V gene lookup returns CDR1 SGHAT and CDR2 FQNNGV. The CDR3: CASSPAGTGSARTEAFF. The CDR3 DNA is TGTGCCAGCAGCCCAGCCGGGACAGGGTCGGCTAGGACTGAAGCTTTCTTT.

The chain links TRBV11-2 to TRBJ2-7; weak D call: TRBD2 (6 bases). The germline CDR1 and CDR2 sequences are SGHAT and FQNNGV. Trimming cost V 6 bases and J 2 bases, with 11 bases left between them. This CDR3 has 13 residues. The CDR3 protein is CASRPGRTYEQYF. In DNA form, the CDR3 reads TGTGCCAGCAGGCCCGGGAGAACCTACGAGCAGTACTTC.

CDR3: CASSPGWGSGYEQYF. The CDR3 DNA sequence: TGTGCCAGCAGCCCCGGGTGGGGTAGCGGCTACGAGCAGTACTTC. This chain connects TRBV6-1 to TRBJ2-7, with D perhaps TRBD2 (6 bases). Germline loops: CDR1 MNHNS, CDR2 SASEGT. V was clipped by 6 bases and J by 3 bases, with 18 bases between them. CDR3 length: 15 amino acids.

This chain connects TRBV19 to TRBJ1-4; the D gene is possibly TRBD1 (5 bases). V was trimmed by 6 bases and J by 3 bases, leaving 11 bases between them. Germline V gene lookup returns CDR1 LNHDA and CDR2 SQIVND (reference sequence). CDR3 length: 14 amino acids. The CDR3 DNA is TGTGCCAGTAGGGGAGGGGCAGCTAATGAAAAACTGTTTTTT. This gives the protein CASRGGAANEKLFF. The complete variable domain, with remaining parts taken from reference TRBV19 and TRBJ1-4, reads DGGITQSPKYLFRKEGQNVTLSCEQNLNHDAMYWYRQDPGQGLRLIYYSQIVNDFQKGDIAEGYSVSREKKESFPLTVTSAQKNPTAFYLCASRGGAANEKLFFGSGTQLSVL.

The CDR3 protein is CASMAGPLGEQYF. CDR3 bases: TGTGCCAGCATGGCAGGGCCTTTAGGCGAGCAGTACTTC. The V and J genes are TRBV7-8 and TRBJ2-7; maybe TRBD1 (5 bases). V was clipped by 7 bases and J by 6 bases, with 16 bases between them. The CDR3 loop spans 13 amino acids. Germline CDR1 is SGHVS and CDR2 is FQNEAQ.

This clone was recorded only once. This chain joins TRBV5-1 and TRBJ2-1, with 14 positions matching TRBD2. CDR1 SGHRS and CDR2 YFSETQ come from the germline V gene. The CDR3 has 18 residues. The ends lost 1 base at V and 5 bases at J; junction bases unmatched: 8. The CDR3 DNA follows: TGCGCCAGCAGCTTGCGGACCGGGACTAGCGGGAGCCACAATGAGCAGTTCTTC. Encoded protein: CASSLRTGTSGSHNEQFF.